These T cell receptor beta chains were read from a single sample in a study of blood T cell repertoires in COVID-19. The table came from immunoSEQ multiplex PCR; TCRdb's copy has only in-frame clones and leaves some out. The profile shows 200,000 to 300,000 clones, 88% of them singletons. The sample consisted of peripheral blood. These receptors all stem from a middle-aged woman who had recovered from COVID-19. CDR3s leave out the opening cysteine and the closing phenylalanine or tryptophan. The order of the fields is CDR3 protein, J gene, V gene.

ASSPRPTTNYGYT,TRBJ1-2,TRBV13
ASSFRQGGTEAF,TRBJ1-1,TRBV7-9
SASPAGTGGKGYT,TRBJ1-2,TRBV20-1
ASSSGQDYIQY,TRBJ2-4,TRBV5-4
ASSEAGAGNTIY,TRBJ1-3,TRBV6-1
ATQGQGGNEQF,TRBJ2-1,TRBV24-1
ATRQGLADYGYT,TRBJ1-2,TRBV6-5
ASSPPRSGNTGELF,TRBJ2-2,TRBV6-2/TRBV6-3
ASSQDPGQGTEAF,TRBJ1-1,TRBV3-1/TRBV3-2
ASSSPPDYYLGETQY,TRBJ2-5,TRBV7-9
ASSSRDREGHGYT,TRBJ1-2,TRBV21-1
ASSLNNRGHNYGYT,TRBJ1-2,TRBV13
ASSLGGLPNYGYT,TRBJ1-2,TRBV7-2
ASSAKLAGVRNEQF,TRBJ2-1,TRBV25-1
ASSPGQAASPLH,TRBJ1-6,TRBV19
ASSLDDSRTTPAF,TRBJ1-1,TRBV5-1
ASSPWGHSPLH,TRBJ1-6,TRBV14
ASSPLAGEGGTQY,TRBJ2-3,TRBV11-3
ASSQVTRGAYEQY,TRBJ2-7,TRBV23-1
ASSAGLAGRY,TRBJ2-7,TRBV14
ASSARGQATNEKLF,TRBJ1-4,TRBV14
AISSGRASTGELF,TRBJ2-2,TRBV10-3
ASSLAGGLHSGNTIY,TRBJ1-3,TRBV5-4
SAGPGDTQY,TRBJ2-3,TRBV29-1